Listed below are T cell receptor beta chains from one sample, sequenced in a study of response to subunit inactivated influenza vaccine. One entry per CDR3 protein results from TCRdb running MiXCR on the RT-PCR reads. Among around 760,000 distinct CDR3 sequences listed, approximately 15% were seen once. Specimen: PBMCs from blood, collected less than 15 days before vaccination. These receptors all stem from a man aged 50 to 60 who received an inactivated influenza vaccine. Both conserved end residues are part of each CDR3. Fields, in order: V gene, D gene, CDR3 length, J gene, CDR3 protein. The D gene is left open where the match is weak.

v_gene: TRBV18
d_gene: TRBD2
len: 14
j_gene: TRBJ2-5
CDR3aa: CASSPERGQETQYF

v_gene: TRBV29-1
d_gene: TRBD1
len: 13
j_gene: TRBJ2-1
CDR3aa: CSVSGQGVDEQFF

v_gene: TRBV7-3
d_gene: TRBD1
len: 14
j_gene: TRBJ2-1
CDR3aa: CASSSGQGTNEQFF

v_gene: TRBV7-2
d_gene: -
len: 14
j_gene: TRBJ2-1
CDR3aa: CASTLSVGMPLQFF

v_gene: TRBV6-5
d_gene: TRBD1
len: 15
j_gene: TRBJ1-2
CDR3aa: CASSYLSGGNYGYTF

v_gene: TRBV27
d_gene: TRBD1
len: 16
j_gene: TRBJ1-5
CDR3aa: CASSSDRGFRNQPQHF

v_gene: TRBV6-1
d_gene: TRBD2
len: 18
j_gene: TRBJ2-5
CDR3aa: CASRPYRSGGMYQETQYF

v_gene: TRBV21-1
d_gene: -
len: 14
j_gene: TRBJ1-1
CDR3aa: CASSIKRLGTEAFF

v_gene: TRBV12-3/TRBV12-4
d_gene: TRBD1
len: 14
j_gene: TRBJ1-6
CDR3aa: CASSFRQGNSPLHF

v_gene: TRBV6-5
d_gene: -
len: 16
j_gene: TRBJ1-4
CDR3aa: CASSYSLQGRGEKLFF

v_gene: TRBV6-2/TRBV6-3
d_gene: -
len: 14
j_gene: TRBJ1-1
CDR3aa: CASSYSQGNTEAFF

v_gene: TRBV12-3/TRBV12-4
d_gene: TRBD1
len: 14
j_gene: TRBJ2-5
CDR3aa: CASRRTGGGETQYF

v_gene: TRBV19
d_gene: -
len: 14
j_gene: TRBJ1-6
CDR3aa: CASSIARVKSPLHF

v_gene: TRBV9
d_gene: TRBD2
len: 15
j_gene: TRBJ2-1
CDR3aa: CASSVSGTSYNEQFF

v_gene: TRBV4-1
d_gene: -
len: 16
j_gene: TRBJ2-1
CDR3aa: CASSQLDSGSYNEQFF

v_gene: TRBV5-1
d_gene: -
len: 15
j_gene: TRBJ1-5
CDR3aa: CASSLLPSSNQPQHF

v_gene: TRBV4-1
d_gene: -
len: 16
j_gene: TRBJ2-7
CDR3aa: CASSQESRGVSYEQYF

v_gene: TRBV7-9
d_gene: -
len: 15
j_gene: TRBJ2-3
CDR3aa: CASSLPFRLGSTQYF

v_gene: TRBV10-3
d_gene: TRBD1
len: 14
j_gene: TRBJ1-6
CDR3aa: CAIRPGQGNSPLHF

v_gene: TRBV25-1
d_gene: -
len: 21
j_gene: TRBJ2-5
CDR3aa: CASSEPQGRYVGRRPGETQYF

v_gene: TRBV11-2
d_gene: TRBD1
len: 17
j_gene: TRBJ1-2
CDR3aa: CASSLSRDRAEGYGYTF

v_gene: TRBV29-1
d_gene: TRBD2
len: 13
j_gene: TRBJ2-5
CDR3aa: CSVVGEGQETQYF

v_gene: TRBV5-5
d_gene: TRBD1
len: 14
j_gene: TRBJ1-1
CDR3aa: CASSLTGESTEAFF

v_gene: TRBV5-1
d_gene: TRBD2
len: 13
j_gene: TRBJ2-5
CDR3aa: CASTPSGGETQYF

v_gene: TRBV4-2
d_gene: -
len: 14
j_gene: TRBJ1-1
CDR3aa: CASSQEQWNTEAFF

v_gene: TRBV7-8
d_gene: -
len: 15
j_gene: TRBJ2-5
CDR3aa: CASSSFGGKEETQYF

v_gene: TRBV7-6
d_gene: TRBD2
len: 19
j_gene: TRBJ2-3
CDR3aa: CASSRRPSGAISSTDTQYF

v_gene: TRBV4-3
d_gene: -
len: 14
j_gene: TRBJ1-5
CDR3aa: CASSHTGSNQPQHF

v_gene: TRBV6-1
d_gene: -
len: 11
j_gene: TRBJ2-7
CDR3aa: CAGRGFYEQYF